The clone carrying this T cell receptor beta chain was counted once. Under the authors' procedure: Scientists estimated how many nucleated cells there were by amplifying reference gene primers. The table came from immunoSEQ multiplex PCR; TCRdb's copy has only in-frame clones and leaves some out. Clone size and the V and J calls come from that table; the DNA yielded D and trimming. The repertoire holds about 200,000 clones, with roughly 73% as singletons. This CDR3 spans 14 amino acids. CDR1 is SGHRS, CDR2 YFSETQ, per germline. Trimming removed 4 bases at V and 3 bases at J, with 11 bases between. This record comes from a study of blood T cell repertoires in COVID-19. Turning to the study itself: COVID-19 samples collected from the United States, Italy and Spain covered acute and convalescent phases. T cells, B-cell-depleted T cells, or PBMCs provided the cDNA or gDNA that served as material.

The sequence was collected from a woman older than 75 with active or convalescent COVID-19. The genes are TRBV5-1 and TRBJ1-5; weak D call: TRBD1 (5 bases). The sample taken for sequencing was peripheral blood. CDR3 sequence (DNA): TGCGCCAGCAGCCAGGGACTGCCCAATCAGCCCCAGCATTTT. Translating gives CASSQGLPNQPQHF.